The clone carrying this T cell receptor beta chain was counted many times. The target antigen is unknown. Germline V CDR1 and CDR2: SEHNR, FQNEAQ (reference sequence). V dropped 1 base and J dropped 5; count of bases not matched to a gene: 8. This CDR3 is built from 16 residues. TCRdb used MiXCR to reprocess the 5' RACE reads, holding one entry per CDR3 protein. The repertoire holds about 30,000 distinct CDR3 sequences, with 15% as singletons. The data are from a study of neurological immune-mediated disorders. Study-wide points: None of the CDR3 amino acid sequences found in expanded clones was shared across subjects. This suggests that the TCR-beta repertoires were private in all groups.

Sequencing used PBMCs. The clonotype originates from a man aged 65 to 79 in good health. The genes are TRBV7-9 and TRBJ2-7; the match to TRBD1 covers 10 bases. CDR3 loop: CASSLGAGTGANEQYF. CDR3 DNA: TGTGCCAGCAGCTTAGGCGCCGGGACAGGGGCTAACGAGCAGTACTTC.